These T cell receptor beta chains were read from a single sample in a study of CD8 T cells in Susac syndrome. TCRdb itself ran the immunoSEQ multiplex PCR reads through MiXCR, one entry per CDR3 protein. The repertoire includes more than 95,000 distinct CDR3 sequences, 85% to 95% of them detected once, and about 0.087% sits in the top ten. Sequenced input: CD4+ T cells from PBMCs. The receptors were gathered from a human donor with multiple sclerosis. Both conserved end residues are trimmed from each CDR3.

>TRBV12-3/TRBV12-4|TRBJ1-1
ASNYGGGTAAF
>TRBV5-1|TRBJ2-6
ASSIQGSGANVLT
>TRBV6-5|TRBJ1-4
ASSLRGQAFEKLF
>TRBV6-4|TRBJ1-5
ASRDISNQPQH
>TRBV7-2|TRBJ1-2
ASSLEGDRSSMGYT
>TRBV3-1|TRBJ1-1
ASSQGGARAF
>TRBV5-1|TRBJ2-7
ASSLGDRGDLSEQY
>TRBV4-2|TRBJ2-6
ASSQIPGPARSGANVLT
>TRBV6-2/TRBV6-3|TRBJ2-2
ASTPEGRRRRAGELF
>TRBV30|TRBJ2-7
AWSPGLPSSYEQY
>TRBV3-1|TRBJ1-5
ASSQGTQSNQPQH
>TRBV3-1|TRBJ2-7
ASSQRGVGSSYEQY
>TRBV7-9|TRBJ1-1
ASRIEGEISEAF
>TRBV4-1|TRBJ1-4
ASSRWRNEKLF
>TRBV29-1|TRBJ2-7
SGGNRPYEQY
>TRBV19|TRBJ1-2
ASNQQGRSGYT
>TRBV20-1|TRBJ2-7
STRQAYEQY
>TRBV30|TRBJ1-4
AWSVETEKLF
>TRBV6-2/TRBV6-3|TRBJ1-5
ASGRDLLYSNQPQH
>TRBV6-6|TRBJ1-6
ASSYSNNSPLH
>TRBV29-1|TRBJ1-1
SVEGGTDLEAF
>TRBV30|TRBJ1-5
AWSGHSRGQPQH
>TRBV2|TRBJ2-5
ASRGGLAGETQY
>TRBV18|TRBJ2-1
ASSPPVQGWNEQF
>TRBV6-5|TRBJ1-6
ASSYSIPRQGGSSPLH
>TRBV6-2/TRBV6-3|TRBJ2-5
ASSYVETETQY
>TRBV11-2|TRBJ1-5
ASSLRHYQPQH
>TRBV9|TRBJ2-5
ASSRQGFSGQETQY
>TRBV29-1|TRBJ2-3
SVADRATDTQY
>TRBV19|TRBJ2-4
ASSMISGGKNIQY
>TRBV7-2|TRBJ2-5
ASSLPATKETQY
>TRBV6-1|TRBJ1-1
ASSEGNLNTEAF